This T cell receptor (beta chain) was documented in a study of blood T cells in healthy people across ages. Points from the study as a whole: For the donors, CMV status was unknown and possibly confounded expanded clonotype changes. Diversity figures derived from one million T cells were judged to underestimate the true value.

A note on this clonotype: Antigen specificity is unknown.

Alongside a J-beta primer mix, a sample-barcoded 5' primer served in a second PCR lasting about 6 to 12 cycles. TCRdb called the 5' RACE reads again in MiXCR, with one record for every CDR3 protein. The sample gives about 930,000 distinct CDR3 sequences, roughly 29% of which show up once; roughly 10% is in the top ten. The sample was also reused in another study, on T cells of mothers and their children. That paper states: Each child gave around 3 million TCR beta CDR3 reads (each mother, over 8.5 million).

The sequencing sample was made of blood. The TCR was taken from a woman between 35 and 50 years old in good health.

The CDR3, as DNA: TGTGCCAGCAGTTTATTGACTTCTGGGGCCGCTCCGGACACTGAAGCTTTCTTT. Translation gives CASSLLTSGAAPDTEAFF. The chain is built from TRBV28 and TRBJ1-1, with a tentative D call TRBD1 (5 bases). The CDR3 has 18 amino acids. CDR1 and CDR2 from the germline V gene are MDHEN and SYDVKM. Between the trimmed V and J ends, which lost 1 base and 3 bases, there was a span of 21 bases.